Listed below are T cell receptor beta chains from one sample, sequenced in a study of T cell responses to AZD1222 COVID-19 vaccine. The assay was immunoSEQ multiplex PCR, and TCRdb's table has in-frame clones only and misses some. The sample records fewer than 180,000 clones, over 75% being singletons. The sequences come from peripheral blood, collected 28 days after the second AZD1222 dose. The receptors here all came from an adult who received the AZD1222 COVID-19 vaccine. CDR3s include the opening cysteine and the closing phenylalanine or tryptophan. The order of the fields is J gene, V gene, D gene, clone size, CDR3 DNA, CDR3 protein. A D gene is named only where the DNA matches it firmly. The size entry is marked missing in some rows and otherwise reads once, few, many or a size class.

>TRBJ2-1|TRBV9|NA|NA
TGTGCCAGCAGCGTAGGAGCGACTAATCACAATGAGCAGTTCTTC
CASSVGATNHNEQFF
>TRBJ1-5|TRBV19|TRBD1|NA
TGTGCCAGTAGTAACCGGGACAGGGGAAGTAGCAATCAGCCCCAGCATTTT
CASSNRDRGSSNQPQHF
>TRBJ2-5|TRBV5-1|NA|NA
TGCGCCAGCAGCTTGTCGGGAGTCATTTCCGAGACCCAGTACTTC
CASSLSGVISETQYF
>TRBJ1-1|TRBV6-1|NA|few
TGTGCCAGCAGTGATACGAGCCGGGAAGGTTTCTTT
CASSDTSREGFF
>TRBJ2-7|TRBV24-1|NA|NA
TGTGCCACCAGTGACAACAAGGCAAACAGGGCCTACGAGCAGTACTTC
CATSDNKANRAYEQYF
>TRBJ1-1|TRBV18|TRBD1|NA
TGTGCCAGCTCACCAATGGGACAGCAAATGAACACTGAAGCTTTCTTT
CASSPMGQQMNTEAFF
>TRBJ1-2|TRBV15|TRBD1|NA
TGTGCCACCAGCTTGGACAGGGGCTATGGCTACACCTTC
CATSLDRGYGYTF
>TRBJ1-1|TRBV6-5|NA|NA
TGTGCCAGCAGGACAGATACAGCTTTCTTT
CASRTDTAFF
>TRBJ1-3|TRBV4-1|NA|NA
TGCGCCAGCAGCCAAGGATCGGCGAGGGGCTCTGGAAACACCATATATTTT
CASSQGSARGSGNTIYF
>TRBJ2-7|TRBV5-1|NA|once
TGCGCCAGCAGCACGTCTTCAGATCTCTACGAGCAGTACTTC
CASSTSSDLYEQYF
>TRBJ2-7|TRBV5-6|TRBD2|NA
TGTGCCAGCAGCCCTTCCCCGGGACTAGCGGCCTCCTACGAGCAGTACTTC
CASSPSPGLAASYEQYF